What follows are 16 T cell receptor beta chains derived from one specimen sequenced in a study of T cell responses to AZD1222 COVID-19 vaccine (dated by TCRdb to about 2021). Libraries were prepared through the immunoSEQ multiplex PCR assay. What TCRdb holds here is the immuneACCESS table cut down to in-frame rearrangements. Part of the clones is not present; checked against another copy, under half of the missing clones reflect an unresolved V gene, and the others are unexplained. For this sample the table gives about 120,000 clones, of which over 75% were detected only once. The ten largest clones represent about 7% of the sample. Read against the paper, the sample's time point label means: baseline before first vaccination. Source: peripheral blood, taken on day 0 of AZD1222 vaccination. All receptors derive from an adult in good health.

This sequence joins TRBV6-5 and TRBJ2-2, with D unclear. V lost 8 bases and J 0 bases, leaving 10 bases between the germline ends. From germline, CDR1 is MNHEY and CDR2 SVGAGI. This CDR3 has 14 amino acids. The CDR3 DNA reads as TGTGCCAGCGTATCCTACGCGAACACCGGGGAGCTGTTTTTT. As protein: CASVSYANTGELFF.

The chain has TRBV5-6 and TRBJ1-1, with D tentatively TRBD1 (6 bases). This CDR3 has 14 residues. Germline V gives CDR1 SGHDT, CDR2 YYEEEE. Trimming cost V 2 bases and J 2 bases, with 10 bases left between them. The CDR3 coding sequence is TGTGCCAGCAGCTTACCACAGGGTAACACTGAAGCTTTCTTT. Amino acids: CASSLPQGNTEAFF.

The J gene is TRBJ2-1, the V gene TRBV28; 8 nucleotides align to TRBD2. From germline, CDR1 is MDHEN and CDR2 SYDVKM. J gave up 10 bases and V 7 bases, and 9 bases lay outside the gene matches. This CDR3 spans 13 amino acids. This CDR3 is CASILAGSEEQFF. CDR3 in DNA: TGTGCCAGCATCTTAGCGGGGAGCGAGGAGCAGTTCTTC.

A single count supports this clone. The V gene is TRBV7-3, the J gene TRBJ2-5, with D perhaps TRBD1 or TRBD2 (5 bases each). The germline V gene has CDR1 SGHTA and CDR2 FQGTGA. CDR3 length equals 16 residues. The germline V and J ends were trimmed by 0 bases and 4 bases, with 15 bases remaining between them. CDR3 DNA: TGTGCCAGCAGCTTAACTCAAACCGGGACCGGAGAGACCCAGTACTTC. It translates to CASSLTQTGTGETQYF.

The chain recombines TRBV4-3 with TRBJ2-1; D remains ambiguous. From germline, CDR1 is LGHNA and CDR2 YSLEER. Between the trimmed V and J ends, which lost 0 bases and 0 bases, there was a span of 9 bases. The CDR3 runs to 16 residues. CDR3 region: CASSQDTWSSYNEQFF. As DNA, the CDR3 is TGCGCCAGCAGCCAAGATACCTGGAGCTCCTACAATGAGCAGTTCTTC.

Written as DNA, the CDR3 is TGTGCCCCCAGCCAAGAAGGCGGGGGGGAGTACAATGAGCAGTTCTTC. It yields the protein CAPSQEGGGEYNEQFF. V and J are TRBV4-2 and TRBJ2-1; 9 bases match TRBD2. Germline trimming cut 11 bases from V and 4 bases from J; bases unmatched to any gene: 15. This CDR3 has 16 amino acids. Germline CDR1 and CDR2: LGHNA and YNFKEQ.

This clone was counted between two and nine times. V and J are TRBV4-2 and TRBJ2-5; 12 nucleotides agree with TRBD1. Trimming removed 0 bases from V and 4 bases from J; junction bases left unmatched: 3. The CDR3 has 16 residues. Germline V gene lookup returns CDR1 LGHNA and CDR2 YNFKEQ. CDR3 residues: CASSQDRGQGAETQYF. In DNA form, the CDR3 reads TGTGCCAGCAGCCAAGATCGGGGACAGGGGGCAGAGACCCAGTACTTC.

This clone has just one count. The chain combines TRBV24-1 with TRBJ1-2, with D hard to call. The CDR3 spans 14 residues. Germline values: CDR1 KGHDR, CDR2 SFDVKD. Deletions cut 4 bases from V and 8 bases from J, with 16 bases between. This CDR3 is CATSEPGYSIGYTF. For the CDR3, the DNA is TGTGCCACCAGTGAACCGGGATACTCGATCGGCTACACCTTC.

The DNA for the CDR3 is TGTGCCAGCAGCTTGTGGGGTTTAGCAGATACGCAGTATTTT. This gives the protein CASSLWGLADTQYF. V and J are TRBV11-1 and TRBJ2-3; D unclear. V shed 3 bases and J shed 4 bases, with 11 bases lying between them. CDR3 size: 14 residues. Germline CDR1 and CDR2: SGHAT and FQDESV (reference sequence).

The chain carries TRBV11-2 and TRBJ2-7, with TRBD2 matching over 8 bases. The CDR3 consists of 17 residues. The trim removed 0 bases at V and 1 base at J, leaving 8 bases unmatched. Germline assignment: CDR1 SGHAT and CDR2 FQNNGV. CDR3 residues: CASSLDGAGGVSYEQYF. Written as DNA, the CDR3 is TGTGCCAGCAGCTTAGACGGGGCGGGGGGAGTATCCTACGAGCAGTACTTC.

This clone has a handful of counts. This rearrangement joins TRBV19 to TRBJ2-7; D remains unclear. CDR1 and CDR2 from the germline V gene are LNHDA and SQIVND (reference sequence). Trimming shortened V by 5 bases and J by 3 bases, and 11 bases separated the two germline ends. This CDR3 region has 13 residues. CDR3 DNA sequence: TGTGCCAGTAGTGTGGAGCTTGGCTACGAGCAGTACTTC. Residues: CASSVELGYEQYF.

In this sample, this clone turned up once. The rearrangement joins TRBV11-3 to TRBJ1-5, with 7 bases lining up with TRBD1. The CDR3 totals 17 residues. Germline assignment: CDR1 SGHNT and CDR2 YENEEA. V lost 6 bases to trimming and J lost 0 bases; unmatched junction nucleotides: 11. The CDR3 nucleotides are TGTGCCAGCAGATATAAGGACAGGCCCTATAGCAATCAGCCCCAGCATTTT. Its protein product is CASRYKDRPYSNQPQHF.

CDR3 amino acids: CATSSWAGGYEQYF. The CDR3 coding sequence is TGTGCCACCAGCTCCTGGGCAGGGGGTTACGAGCAGTACTTC. This sequence joins TRBV15 and TRBJ2-7; TRBD1 agrees at 7 bases. After removal of 5 bases from V and 4 bases from J, the junction contained 8 bases not matched to a gene. CDR3 length: 14 residues. Germline CDR1 LNHNV, CDR2 YYDKDF (reference sequence). Variable domain in full (rest from reference TRBV15 and TRBJ2-7): DAMVIQNPRYQVTQFGKPVTLSCSQTLNHNVMYWYQQKSSQAPKLLFHYYDKDFNNEADTPDNFQSRRPNTSFCFLDIRSPGLGDTAMYLCATSSWAGGYEQYFGPGTRLTVT.

The J gene is TRBJ1-5, the V gene TRBV6-5; tentatively, D is TRBD1 (6 bases). The CDR3 runs 14 residues. In germline, CDR1 is MNHEY, CDR2 SVGAGI. The V end lost 6 bases, the J end lost 5 bases, and 14 bases lay between the germline ends. CDR3 sequence (DNA): TGTGCCAGCAGCTTAGGGGGGGGAGATCAGCCCCAGCATTTT. Residues: CASSLGGGDQPQHF.

The chain joins TRBV5-5 to TRBJ2-3, with TRBD1 matching 9 bases. The CDR3 extends over 14 amino acids. J lost 5 bases, V lost 8 bases, and 9 bases had no gene match. Germline CDR1 reads SGHKS; CDR2 reads YYEKEE (reference sequence). This CDR3 reads CASIRDRAQDTQYF. DNA for the CDR3: TGTGCCAGTATTAGGGACAGGGCACAAGATACGCAGTATTTT.

The chain links TRBV4-1 to TRBJ2-5; tentatively, D is TRBD1 (6 bases). This CDR3 spans 14 amino acids. The V gene lost 3 bases and the J gene lost 5 bases, with 13 bases spanning the gap. The germline V gene encodes CDR1 MGHRA and CDR2 YSYEKL. For the CDR3, the DNA is TGCGCCAGCAGCCAGCTACAGGGCGGGGAGACCCAGTACTTC. Its protein product is CASSQLQGGETQYF.